This T cell receptor beta chain was sequenced during a study of control samples from healthy donors and cancer patients. Clones were read by immunoSEQ multiplex PCR, and TCRdb kept only the in-frame ones, dropping some. The sample has around 120,000 clones, roughly 94% seen once. J lost 5 bases, V lost 6 bases, and 11 bases had no gene match. CDR3 length: 15 amino acids. Germline V gives CDR1 MNHEY, CDR2 SVGAGI. The chain links TRBV6-5 to TRBJ2-7; the match to TRBD2 covers 9 bases. The sequencing input was blood. This receptor was identified in a young man in good health. The CDR3 loop is CASRQRGVPLHEQYF. CDR3 DNA sequence: TGTGCCAGCAGGCAGCGGGGGGTCCCCCTCCACGAGCAGTACTTC.